The entry that follows covers one T cell receptor beta chain sequence. This sample was taken from a study of blood T cell repertoires in COVID-19. Libraries were prepared by immunoSEQ multiplex PCR; TCRdb keeps only in-frame clonotypes and omits some of them. The table includes approximately 300,000 clones, roughly 89% detected once. Specimen: PBMCs or T cells enriched from blood (not recorded which). The receptor was derived from a woman under 40 who had recovered from COVID-19.

The CDR3 loop is CASSQGAPTEAFF. DNA for the CDR3: TGTGCCAGCAGTCAGGGGGCCCCCACTGAAGCTTTCTTT. This chain joins TRBV9 and TRBJ1-1; TRBD1 aligns across 8 bases. This CDR3 is built from 13 residues. V gave up 5 bases and J gave up 4 bases; unmatched junction bases: 4. Germline loops: CDR1 SGDLS, CDR2 YYNGEE.